This T cell receptor (beta chain) came from a study of shared clonotypes between healthy human individuals. Study information: A donor's plate count was three for CD4 naive and three for CD4 memory; CD8 naive had two and CD8 memory one. Study-wide results and limits: Against clonotypes common to all four donors, non-shared ones had lower generation probabilities.

Germline V gene sequence: CDR1 SNHLY, CDR2 FYNNEI. V lost 5 bases and J lost 2; bases outside the gene matches: 5. CDR3 length: 15 amino acids. CD45RA+ naive and CD45RA-negative memory subsets were separated from CD4+ cells. Comment on this clone: What it binds is not known.

TCRdb's copy holds only in-frame clones and misses some; the assay was immunoSEQ multiplex PCR. This table holds over a million clones, about four fifths found once. The receptor comes from a man between 18 and 35 years old in good health. Some clones in this sample may be carry-over from other donors' samples. What was sequenced was memory CD4+ T cells from PBMCs. Subset defined: CD45RA-negative fraction. This chain joins TRBV2 and TRBJ2-7; 11 nucleotides line up with TRBD2. DNA for the CDR3: TGTGCCAGCAGTCCCCTTAGCGGGAGGGCCTACGAGCAGTACTTC. It translates to CASSPLSGRAYEQYF.